This paragraph reports one TCR beta chain. This entry belongs to a study of technical replicates of blood from several donors. Losses at the gene ends were 5 bases for V and 8 bases for J; bases not matched to a gene: 12. Germline V CDR1 and CDR2: SGHTA, FQGNSA. The CDR3 runs to 15 residues. This table comes from immunoSEQ multiplex PCR, and its TCRdb copy is limited to in-frame clones, with some not included. This sample has 60,000 to 65,000 clones, with approximately 86% found just once. The receptor comes from a human donor in good health. Some clones in this sample may be carry-over from other donors' samples. The chain employs TRBV7-2 and TRBJ2-1; the match to TRBD2 covers 7 bases. The sample taken for sequencing was PBMCs. The CDR3 DNA reads as TGTGCCAGCAGCGTTCCGGACTGGGGGAGGGATGAGCAGTTCTTC. Amino acid sequence: CASSVPDWGRDEQFF.